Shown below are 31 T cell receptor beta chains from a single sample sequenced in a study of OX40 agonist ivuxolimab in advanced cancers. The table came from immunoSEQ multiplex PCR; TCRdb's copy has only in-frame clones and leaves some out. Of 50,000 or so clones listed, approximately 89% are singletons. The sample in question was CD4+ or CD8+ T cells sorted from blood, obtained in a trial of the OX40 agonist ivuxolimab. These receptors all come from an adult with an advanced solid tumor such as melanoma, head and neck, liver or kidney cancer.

The CDR3 coding sequence is TGTGCCAGCAGCTTCTTTACGCTAGGCAATGAGCAGTTCTTC. It specifies CASSFFTLGNEQFF. The chain combines TRBV7-2 with TRBJ2-1; D call uncertain. V was clipped by 3 bases and J by 6 bases, with 12 bases between them. The CDR3 totals 14 residues. CDR1 and CDR2 from the germline V gene are SGHTA and FQGNSA.

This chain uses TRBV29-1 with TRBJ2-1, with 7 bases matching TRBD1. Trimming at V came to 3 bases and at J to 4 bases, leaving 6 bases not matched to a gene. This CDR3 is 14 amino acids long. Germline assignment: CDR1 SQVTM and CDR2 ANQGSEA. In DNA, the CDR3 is TGCAGCGTTGAGGACAGGCGGTCGTACAATGAGCAGTTCTTC. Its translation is CSVEDRRSYNEQFF.

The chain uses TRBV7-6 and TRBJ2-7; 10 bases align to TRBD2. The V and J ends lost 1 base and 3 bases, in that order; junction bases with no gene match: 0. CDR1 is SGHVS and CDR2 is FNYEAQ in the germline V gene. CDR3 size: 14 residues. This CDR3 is CASSLGLAGYEQYF. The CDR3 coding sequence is TGTGCCAGCAGCTTAGGACTAGCGGGCTACGAGCAGTACTTC.

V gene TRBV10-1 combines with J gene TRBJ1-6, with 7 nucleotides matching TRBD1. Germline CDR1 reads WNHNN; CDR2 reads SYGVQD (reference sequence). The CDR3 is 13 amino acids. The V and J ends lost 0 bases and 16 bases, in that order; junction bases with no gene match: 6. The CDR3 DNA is TGCGCCAGCAGTGAGTCCTCGACAGGGTGGCTCCACTTT. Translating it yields CASSESSTGWLHF.

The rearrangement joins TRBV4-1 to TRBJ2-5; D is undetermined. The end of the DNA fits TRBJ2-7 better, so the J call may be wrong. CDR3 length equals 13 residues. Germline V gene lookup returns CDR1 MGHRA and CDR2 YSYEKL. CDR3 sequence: CASSQEWEYEQYF. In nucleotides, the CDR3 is TGCGCCAGCAGCCAAGAATGGGAATACGAGCAGTACTTC.

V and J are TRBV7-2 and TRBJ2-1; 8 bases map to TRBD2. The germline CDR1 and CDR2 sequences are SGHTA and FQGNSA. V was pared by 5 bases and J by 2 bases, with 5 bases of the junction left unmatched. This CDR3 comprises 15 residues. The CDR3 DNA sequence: TGTGCCAGCAGCACTAGCGGAGGCCCCTACAATGAGCAGTTCTTC. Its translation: CASSTSGGPYNEQFF.

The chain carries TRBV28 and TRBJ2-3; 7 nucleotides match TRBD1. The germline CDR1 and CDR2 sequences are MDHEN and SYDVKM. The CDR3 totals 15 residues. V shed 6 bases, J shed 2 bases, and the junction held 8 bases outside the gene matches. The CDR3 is CASRSTGADTDTQYF. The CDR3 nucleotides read TGTGCCAGCAGATCAACAGGGGCGGACACAGATACGCAGTATTTT.

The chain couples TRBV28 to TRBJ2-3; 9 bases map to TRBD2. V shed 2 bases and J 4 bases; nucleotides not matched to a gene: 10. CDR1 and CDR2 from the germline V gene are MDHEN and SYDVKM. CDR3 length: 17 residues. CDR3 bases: TGTGCCAGCAGTTTAGACCTAGCGGGAATGGGGGCAGATACGCAGTATTTT. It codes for CASSLDLAGMGADTQYF.

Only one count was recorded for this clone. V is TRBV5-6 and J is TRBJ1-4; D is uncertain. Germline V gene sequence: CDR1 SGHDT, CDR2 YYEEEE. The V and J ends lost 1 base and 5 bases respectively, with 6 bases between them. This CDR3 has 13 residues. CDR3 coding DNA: TGTGCCAGCAGCTTGTTGAGGAATGAAAAACTGTTTTTT. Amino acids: CASSLLRNEKLFF.

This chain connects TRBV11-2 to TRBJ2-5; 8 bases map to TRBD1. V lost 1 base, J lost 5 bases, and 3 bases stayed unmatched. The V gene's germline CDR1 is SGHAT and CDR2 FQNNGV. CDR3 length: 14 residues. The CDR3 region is CASSLARGRETQYF. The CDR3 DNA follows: TGTGCCAGCAGCTTAGCCAGGGGGCGGGAGACCCAGTACTTC.

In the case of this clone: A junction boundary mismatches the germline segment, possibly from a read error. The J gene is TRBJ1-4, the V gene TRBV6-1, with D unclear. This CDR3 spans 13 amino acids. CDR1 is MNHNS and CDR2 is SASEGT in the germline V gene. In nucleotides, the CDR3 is TGTGCCGGCAGTGGGACAACTAATGAAAAACTGTTTTTT. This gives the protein CAGSGTTNEKLFF.

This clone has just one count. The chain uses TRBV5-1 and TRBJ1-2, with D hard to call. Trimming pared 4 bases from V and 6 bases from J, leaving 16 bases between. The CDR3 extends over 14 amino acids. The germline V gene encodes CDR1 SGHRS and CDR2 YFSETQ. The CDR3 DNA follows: TGCGCCAGCAGCCCCTCCGGCGGCGGGGATGGCTACACCTTC. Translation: CASSPSGGGDGYTF.

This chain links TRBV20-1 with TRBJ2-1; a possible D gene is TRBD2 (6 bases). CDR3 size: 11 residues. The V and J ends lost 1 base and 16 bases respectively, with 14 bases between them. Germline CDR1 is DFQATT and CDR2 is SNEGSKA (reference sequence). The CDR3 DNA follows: TGCAGTGCTAGAGGGGGAGGAGGGATCTTCTTC. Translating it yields CSARGGGGIFF.

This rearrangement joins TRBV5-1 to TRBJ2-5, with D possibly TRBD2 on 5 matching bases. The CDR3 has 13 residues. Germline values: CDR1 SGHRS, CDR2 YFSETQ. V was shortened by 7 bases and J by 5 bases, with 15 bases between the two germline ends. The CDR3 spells CASGRGTGETQYF. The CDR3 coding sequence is TGCGCCAGCGGCCGGGGAACCGGGGAGACCCAGTACTTC.

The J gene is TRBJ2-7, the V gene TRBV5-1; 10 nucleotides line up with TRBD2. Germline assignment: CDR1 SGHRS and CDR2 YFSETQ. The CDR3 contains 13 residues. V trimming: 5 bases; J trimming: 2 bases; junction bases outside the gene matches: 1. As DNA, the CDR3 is TGCGCCAGCAGGCTAGCGGGGGCCTACGAGCAGTACTTC. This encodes CASRLAGAYEQYF.

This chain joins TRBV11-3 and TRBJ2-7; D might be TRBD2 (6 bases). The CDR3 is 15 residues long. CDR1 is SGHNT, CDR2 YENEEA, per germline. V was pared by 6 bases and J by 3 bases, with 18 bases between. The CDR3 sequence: CASSSPAGGNYEQYF. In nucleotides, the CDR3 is TGTGCCAGCAGTTCCCCGGCAGGAGGGAACTACGAGCAGTACTTC.

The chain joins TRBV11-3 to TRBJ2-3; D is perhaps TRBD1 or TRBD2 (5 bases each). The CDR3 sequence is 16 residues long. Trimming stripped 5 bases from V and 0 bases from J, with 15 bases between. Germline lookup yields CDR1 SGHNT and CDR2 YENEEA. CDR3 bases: TGTGCCAGCAGCGTCGGGACGGATACTAGCACAGATACGCAGTATTTT. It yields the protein CASSVGTDTSTDTQYF. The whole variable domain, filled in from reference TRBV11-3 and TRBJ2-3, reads EAGVVQSPRYKIIEKKQPVAFWCNPISGHNTLYWYLQNLGQGPELLIRYENEEAVDDSQLPKDRFSAERLKGVDSTLKIQPAELGDSAVYLCASSVGTDTSTDTQYFGPGTRLTVL.

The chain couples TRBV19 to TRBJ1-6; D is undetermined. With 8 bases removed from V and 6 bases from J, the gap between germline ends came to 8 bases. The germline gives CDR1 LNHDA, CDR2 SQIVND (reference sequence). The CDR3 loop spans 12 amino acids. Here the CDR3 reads CASRGINSPLHF. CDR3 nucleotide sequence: TGTGCCAGTCGTGGGATTAATTCACCCCTCCACTTT.

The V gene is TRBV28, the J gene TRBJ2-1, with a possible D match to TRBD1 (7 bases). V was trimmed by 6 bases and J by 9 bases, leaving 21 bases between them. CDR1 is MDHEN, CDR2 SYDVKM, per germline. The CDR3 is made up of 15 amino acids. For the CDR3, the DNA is TGTGCCAGCAGCCGCCACAGGGGAGGTAGGAGTGAGCAGTTCTTC. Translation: CASSRHRGGRSEQFF.

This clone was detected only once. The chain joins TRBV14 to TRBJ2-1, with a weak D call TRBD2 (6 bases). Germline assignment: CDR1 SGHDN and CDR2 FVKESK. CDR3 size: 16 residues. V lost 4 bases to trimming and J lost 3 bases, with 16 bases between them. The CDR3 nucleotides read TGTGCCAGCAGCCGTCGGACGGGACTGATCTACAATGAGCAGTTCTTC. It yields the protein CASSRRTGLIYNEQFF.

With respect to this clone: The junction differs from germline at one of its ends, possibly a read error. In DNA, the CDR3 is TGTGCCAGCAGGGGCTCCGGGACTAGCGTCTTC. This sequence encodes CASRGSGTSVF. The chain recombines TRBV9 with TRBJ2-1; the match to TRBD2 covers 10 bases. The V gene's germline CDR1 is SGDLS and CDR2 YYNGEE. This CDR3 contains 11 residues.

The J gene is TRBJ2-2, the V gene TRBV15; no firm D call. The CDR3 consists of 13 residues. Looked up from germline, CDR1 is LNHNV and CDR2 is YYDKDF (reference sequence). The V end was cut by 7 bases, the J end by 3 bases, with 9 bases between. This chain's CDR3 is CATTVKYTGELFF. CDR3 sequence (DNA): TGTGCCACCACGGTCAAATACACCGGGGAGCTGTTTTTT.

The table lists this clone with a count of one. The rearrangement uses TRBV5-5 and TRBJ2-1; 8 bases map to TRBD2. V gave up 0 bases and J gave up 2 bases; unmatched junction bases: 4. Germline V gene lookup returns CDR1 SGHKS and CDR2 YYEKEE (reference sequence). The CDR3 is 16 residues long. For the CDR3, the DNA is TGTGCCAGCAGCTTGGGGCCAGCGGGAGCCTACAATGAGCAGTTCTTC. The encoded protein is CASSLGPAGAYNEQFF. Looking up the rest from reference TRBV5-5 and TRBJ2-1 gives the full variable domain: DAGVTQSPTHLIKTRGQQVTLRCSPISGHKSVSWYQQVLGQGPQFIFQYYEKEERGRGNFPDRFSARQFPNYSSELNVNALLLGDSALYLCASSLGPAGAYNEQFFGPGTRLTVL.

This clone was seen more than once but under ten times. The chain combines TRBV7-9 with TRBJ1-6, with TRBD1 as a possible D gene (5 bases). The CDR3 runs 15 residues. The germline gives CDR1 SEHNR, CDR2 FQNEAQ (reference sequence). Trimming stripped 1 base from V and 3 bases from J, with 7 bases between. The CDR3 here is CASSLEGDYNSPLHF. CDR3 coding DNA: TGTGCCAGCAGCTTAGAAGGGGACTATAATTCACCCCTCCACTTT.

The CDR3 region has the DNA TGCGCCAGCAGAGCGACACTAGCCGAGGGCGAGCAGTACTTC. Translation gives CASRATLAEGEQYF. The chain recombines TRBV10-1 with TRBJ2-7; weak D call: TRBD2 (6 bases). V shed 6 bases and J shed 6 bases, with 18 bases lying between them. The CDR3 sequence is 14 residues long. From germline, CDR1 is WNHNN and CDR2 SYGVQD (reference sequence).

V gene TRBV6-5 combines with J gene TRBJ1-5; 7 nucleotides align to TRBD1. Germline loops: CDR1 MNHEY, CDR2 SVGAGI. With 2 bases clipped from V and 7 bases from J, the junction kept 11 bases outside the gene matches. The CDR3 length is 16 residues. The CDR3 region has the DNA TGTGCCAGCAGTTACGACCGAGGGGGCAGAGGACAGCCCCAGCATTTT. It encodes CASSYDRGGRGQPQHF.

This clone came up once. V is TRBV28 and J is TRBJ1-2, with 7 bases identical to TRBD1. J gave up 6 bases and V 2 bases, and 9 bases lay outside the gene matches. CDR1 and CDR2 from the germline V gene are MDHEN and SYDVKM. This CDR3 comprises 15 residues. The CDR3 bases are TGTGCCAGCAGTTTAAGAGGGGGCGCACTAAATGGCTACACCTTC. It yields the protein CASSLRGGALNGYTF.

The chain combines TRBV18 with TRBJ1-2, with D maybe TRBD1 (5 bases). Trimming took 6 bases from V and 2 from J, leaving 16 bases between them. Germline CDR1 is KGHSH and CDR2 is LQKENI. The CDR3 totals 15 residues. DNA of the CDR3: TGTGCCAGCTCCCTGCCGCCGACAGAAAACTATGGCTACACCTTC. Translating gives CASSLPPTENYGYTF.

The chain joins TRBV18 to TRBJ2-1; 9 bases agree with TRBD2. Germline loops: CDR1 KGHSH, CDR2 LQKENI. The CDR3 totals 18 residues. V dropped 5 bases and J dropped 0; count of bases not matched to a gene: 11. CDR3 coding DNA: TGTGCCAGCTCATCGACATTGCAAGCGGGGGGCTCCTACAATGAGCAGTTCTTC. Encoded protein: CASSSTLQAGGSYNEQFF.

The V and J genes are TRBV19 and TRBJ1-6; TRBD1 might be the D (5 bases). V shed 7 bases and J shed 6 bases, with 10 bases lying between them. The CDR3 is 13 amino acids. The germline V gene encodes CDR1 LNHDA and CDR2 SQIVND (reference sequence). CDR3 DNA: TGTGCCAGTAAGCTTCAGGGTAATTCACCCCTCCACTTT. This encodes CASKLQGNSPLHF.

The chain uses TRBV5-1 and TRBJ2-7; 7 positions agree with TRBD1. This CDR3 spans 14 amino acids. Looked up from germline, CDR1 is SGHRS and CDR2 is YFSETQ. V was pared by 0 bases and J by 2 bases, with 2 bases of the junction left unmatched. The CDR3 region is CASSLVGQPYEQYF. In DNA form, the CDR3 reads TGCGCCAGCAGCTTGGTGGGACAGCCCTACGAGCAGTACTTC.